Below, one TCR beta chain is given with its context. What antigen it recognizes has not been identified. Base quality data are lacking; no much larger clone is found one base away. This entry comes from a study of identical twins (dated by TCRdb to 2016 to 2017). Describing the broader study: The study deep-sequenced TCR alpha and beta repertoires from monozygotic twins, unrelated adults of various ages and cord blood to test whether fetal clonotypes persist. To rule out contamination, replicate twin experiments were performed at different times with different library preparation protocols. The full study reports these points: Compared with coincidental sharing between unrelated individuals, out-of-frame TCR alpha sequences shared between twins had an excess of sequences with low generation probability. Zero-insertion analyses could be partly confounded by invariant T cells such as MAIT and iNKT, though diverse VJ usage argued against such confounding for most clonotypes. Fewer insertions were carried by abundant cord blood beta clonotypes; a weaker similar trend was observed in young adult naive repertoires, while no such trend was observed in memory repertoires. Because the same donors could not be followed over many years, the conclusions depended on cross-sectional statistical analysis. Out-of-frame TCR alpha sharing in monozygotic twins was systematically underestimated by recombination models, whereas sharing between unrelated individuals was in agreement with the recombination models. A weaker excess of twin sharing was found in beta out-of-frame sequences because the signal-to-noise ratio was lowered by fewer shared sequences.

After removal of 4 bases from V and 7 bases from J, the junction retains 17 bases not matched to a gene. From a lookup of the germline V gene, CDR1 and CDR2 are MDHEN and SYDVKM. Reading from cysteine to phenylalanine, the CDR3 counts 18 amino acids. Only CDR3 DNA remains: 54 bases, in frame from the first base. Only healthy Caucasian donors were included. Libraries were made using 5' RACE. The instrument given in TCRdb is Illumina HiSeq 2000. A universal primer binding site was added through template switching, and the final cDNA carried a unique molecular identifier so that TCR cDNA molecules could be counted accurately. Specific primers in the conserved constant-segment region were used to synthesize first-strand cDNA for TCR alpha and beta chains. To control for contamination, each cDNA library was double barcoded with a SMART-Mk sample barcode plus Illumina barcodes. TruSeq adapter sequences along with Illumina sample barcodes were introduced in two successive PCR steps. TCR alpha and beta cDNA libraries were sequenced on the Illumina HiSeq platform with custom primers. On the study's bioinformatics: MiGEC was used to process raw reads and extract unique molecular identifiers, and MiXCR was used to find CDR3 positions. For each individual, recombination models were inferred using an EM algorithm with the repgenHMM and IGoR tools. Shared clonotypes were analyzed with the tcR package in R, and sharing was normalized by the product of cloneset sizes. Out-of-frame nonproductive sequences were analyzed to study raw recombination free of thymic and clonal selection effects. The raw public reads went through TCRdb reprocessing: fastp at Q25, MiXCR clone calling, in-frame beta chains kept. Rows are unified per CDR3 protein, each entry keeping the most common DNA and genes. The V and J calls were determined by TCRdb, not by the authors. The sample contains roughly 1.6 million distinct CDR3 sequences, around 29% of them found a single time. Roughly 0.3% of the sample is held by the ten biggest clonotypes.

This receptor was obtained from a newborn girl in good health. The material sequenced was cord blood. The chain uses TRBV28 and TRBJ1-4; 8 junctional bases match TRBD1. CDR3 protein: CASSSSYHTGTGFEKLFF. The nucleotide sequence reads as follows: TGTGCCAGCAGTTCATCGTATCACACCGGGACAGGTTTTGAAAAACTGTTTTTT.